This is a list of T cell receptor beta chains from one sample in a study of blood T cell repertoires in COVID-19. TCRdb's copy holds only in-frame clones and misses some; the assay was immunoSEQ multiplex PCR. The sample lists 200,000 to 300,000 clones; 80% to 85% were seen once. Material: peripheral blood. All receptors come from a man between 60 and 75 years old with acute or convalescent COVID-19. The CDR3 runs from the conserved cysteine through the conserved F or W. A D gene is named only where the DNA matches it firmly. The size entry is marked missing in some rows and otherwise reads once, few, many or a size class.

d_call clone_size j_call v_call cdr3_aa cdr3_nt
- - TRBJ2-3 TRBV3-1/TRBV3-2 CASSQPPGDTQYF TGTGCCAGCAGCCAGCCCCCGGGAGATACGCAGTATTTT
TRBD1 - TRBJ1-2 TRBV28 CASSLGDRGGYTF TGTGCCAGCAGTTTAGGGGACAGGGGAGGCTACACCTTC
- - TRBJ2-7 TRBV18 CASSPATSPKLRSYEQYF TGTGCCAGCTCACCGGCCACATCTCCCAAGTTAAGATCCTACGAGCAGTACTTC
TRBD1 - TRBJ1-2 TRBV6-5 CASYQGQGTYGYTF TGTGCCAGCTATCAGGGACAGGGAACCTATGGCTACACCTTC
TRBD1 many TRBJ2-3 TRBV19 CASSPTGVFTDTQYF TGTGCCAGTAGCCCGACAGGGGTCTTCACAGATACGCAGTATTTT
TRBD1 few TRBJ1-2 TRBV5-1 CASSTRTGGTNYGYTF TGCGCCAGCAGCACCCGGACAGGGGGAACGAACTATGGCTACACCTTC
TRBD1 few TRBJ1-1 TRBV28 CASSFWDSSEAFF TGTGCCAGCAGTTTCTGGGACAGCTCTGAAGCTTTCTTT
TRBD2 few TRBJ2-7 TRBV27 CASRTSGRGKGGLYEQYF TGTGCCAGCAGGACTAGCGGGAGAGGTAAGGGGGGGCTCTACGAGCAGTACTTC
TRBD1 - TRBJ2-2 TRBV9 CASRKTGQGLIGELFF TGTGCCAGCAGGAAAACGGGACAGGGGTTAATCGGGGAGCTGTTTTTT
TRBD2 - TRBJ2-1 TRBV6-5 CATQAVTSGYNEQFF TGTGCCACACAGGCGGTCACTAGCGGATACAATGAGCAGTTCTTC
- - TRBJ2-7 TRBV6-6 CASSYHPSGVREQYF TGTGCCAGCAGTTACCACCCCTCCGGGGTACGCGAGCAGTACTTC
- - TRBJ1-2 TRBV7-9 CASSPPTGTPEGYTF TGTGCCAGCAGTCCACCAACCGGGACTCCGGAGGGCTACACCTTC
- - TRBJ2-5 TRBV19 CASSPRSTGGETQYF TGTGCCAGTAGTCCTCGATCGACAGGAGGAGAGACCCAGTACTTC
TRBD1 - TRBJ2-5 TRBV3-1/TRBV3-2 CASGDQGVGETQYF TGTGCCAGCGGCGATCAGGGGGTGGGGGAGACCCAGTACTTC
- - TRBJ2-7 TRBV4-2 CASSQKWGGDTAEEQYF TGTGCCAGCAGCCAAAAGTGGGGGGGCGATACAGCGGAGGAGCAGTACTTC
- - TRBJ1-1 TRBV29-1 CSVEDTGGNTEAFF TGCAGCGTTGAAGATACAGGTGGGAACACTGAAGCTTTCTTT
TRBD2 few TRBJ2-7 TRBV7-9 CASSLGKAGGLDEQYF TGTGCCAGCAGCTTAGGGAAAGCGGGAGGGTTGGACGAGCAGTACTTC
- - TRBJ2-3 TRBV4-3 CASKDNTDTQYF TGCGCCAGCAAAGACAACACAGATACGCAGTATTTT
TRBD1 - TRBJ2-7 TRBV9 CASSAPGTGGLEQYF TGTGCCAGCAGCGCCCCCGGGACAGGGGGCCTAGAGCAGTACTTC
- once TRBJ1-4 TRBV7-2 CASSTYLNEKLFF TGTGCCAGCAGCACTTACCTTAATGAAAAACTGTTTTTT
- - TRBJ2-7 TRBV9 CASSVEAVESEQYF TGTGCCAGCAGCGTAGAGGCGGTTGAAAGCGAGCAGTACTTC
TRBD1 - TRBJ1-3 TRBV10-2 CASRGTAASGNTIYF TGCGCCAGCAGGGGGACAGCAGCCTCTGGAAACACCATATATTTT
- - TRBJ2-1 TRBV4-3 CASSQGSSVSSYNEQFF TGCGCCAGCAGCCAAGGTAGTAGCGTAAGCTCCTACAATGAGCAGTTCTTC
- few TRBJ2-3 TRBV14 CASSRLATDTQYF TGTGCCAGCAGCCGTCTAGCGACAGATACGCAGTATTTT
TRBD1 - TRBJ2-7 TRBV7-8 CASSSDVGTATGYEQYF TGTGCCAGCAGCTCAGACGTAGGGACCGCGACAGGGTACGAGCAGTACTTC
TRBD1 few TRBJ1-6 TRBV23-1 CASSQSGQGAYNSPLHF TGCGCCAGCAGTCAGTCCGGACAGGGGGCTTATAATTCACCCCTCCACTTT
TRBD1 - TRBJ1-6 TRBV9 CASSVAGGARLHF TGTGCCAGCAGCGTAGCAGGGGGCGCGCGCCTCCACTTT
- few TRBJ2-7 TRBV7-2 CASSSTGTPIYEQYF TGTGCCAGCAGCTCTACAGGGACCCCTATCTACGAGCAGTACTTC
- - TRBJ1-2 TRBV7-9 CASSDRQLFPYGYTF TGTGCCAGCAGCGACAGACAGCTCTTCCCCTATGGCTACACCTTC
- - TRBJ1-2 TRBV19 CASTKTGLGYTF TGTGCCAGTACCAAAACAGGGCTAGGCTACACCTTC
- - TRBJ2-3 TRBV7-3 CASSLRGSTDTQYF TGTGCCAGCAGCTTAAGGGGCAGCACAGATACGCAGTATTTT
- - TRBJ1-1 TRBV28 CASSLLAGQMNTEAFF TGTGCCAGCAGCCTCCTAGCCGGACAGATGAACACTGAAGCTTTCTTT
TRBD1 - TRBJ1-1 TRBV5-1 CATGQGLNTEAFF TGCGCCACCGGACAGGGGTTGAACACTGAAGCTTTCTTT
TRBD1 - TRBJ2-5 TRBV4-3 CASSQGDRMTETQYF TGCGCCAGCAGCCAGGGGGACAGGATGACAGAGACCCAGTACTTC
- - TRBJ2-3 TRBV4-1 CASSQVERPGGTDTQYF TGCGCCAGCAGCCAAGTGGAGAGGCCAGGGGGGACAGATACGCAGTATTTT
- - TRBJ2-7 TRBV9 CASSVVGGSEQYF TGTGCCAGCAGCGTAGTGGGGGGTAGCGAGCAGTACTTC
- once TRBJ1-1 TRBV6-5 CASIGDTEAFF TGTGCCAGCATTGGAGACACTGAAGCTTTCTTT
- - TRBJ2-2 TRBV28 CASSFGPTNTGELFF TGTGCCAGCAGTTTTGGCCCGACGAACACCGGGGAGCTGTTTTTT
- - TRBJ2-7 TRBV9 CASSVGQTRTYEQYF TGTGCCAGCAGCGTGGGACAAACCAGGACTTACGAGCAGTACTTC
- once TRBJ2-7 TRBV27 CASSRNNPWDSNSYEQYF TGTGCCAGCAGTCGCAACAACCCATGGGACTCCAATTCCTACGAGCAGTACTTC
- - TRBJ2-1 TRBV5-1 CASSLDGYNEQFF TGCGCCAGCAGCTTGGACGGTTACAATGAGCAGTTCTTC
TRBD1 - TRBJ2-2 TRBV28 CASSFTGGHGELFF TGTGCCAGCAGTTTTACAGGGGGGCACGGGGAGCTGTTTTTT
- - TRBJ1-2 TRBV7-9 CASSLGGIIYGYTF TGTGCCAGCAGCTTGGGGGGGATCATCTATGGCTACACCTTC
TRBD1 - TRBJ2-7 TRBV4-1 CASSQGPGQDPSEQYF TGCGCCAGCAGCCAAGGCCCGGGACAGGACCCCTCCGAGCAGTACTTC
- - TRBJ2-7 TRBV28 CASSFSGLGLSSYEQYF TGTGCCAGCAGTTTTTCCGGATTGGGACTTTCTTCCTACGAGCAGTACTTC
TRBD1 once TRBJ1-4 TRBV11-2 CASSLVPGQGAEKLFF TGTGCCAGCAGCTTAGTTCCGGGACAGGGGGCTGAAAAACTGTTTTTT
- - TRBJ2-1 TRBV7-2 CASSPGTSTYNEQFF TGTGCCAGCAGCCCCGGGACATCTACCTACAATGAGCAGTTCTTC
TRBD2 - TRBJ2-1 TRBV12-5 CASGLVAGTSNEQFF TGTGCTAGTGGTTTGGTCGCCGGGACTAGCAATGAGCAGTTCTTC
TRBD2 - TRBJ2-3 TRBV6-2/TRBV6-3 CASSEIRTSFTDTQYF TGTGCCAGCAGTGAGATTAGGACTAGCTTCACAGATACGCAGTATTTT
TRBD1 - TRBJ2-2 TRBV28 CASSHDRGGGGELFF TGTGCCAGCAGCCACGACAGGGGGGGCGGCGGGGAGCTGTTTTTT
- few TRBJ2-7 TRBV6-5 CASAGPLAVNEQYF TGTGCCAGCGCGGGCCCCCTAGCAGTAAACGAGCAGTACTTC